This TCR beta chain was retrieved from a study of blood T cell repertoires in COVID-19. Study-wide context: Sites in the United States, Italy and Spain provided acute and convalescent COVID-19 samples.

Germline V gene sequence: CDR1 SNHLY, CDR2 FYNNEI. V was clipped by 8 bases and J by 9 bases; unmatched bases: 4. The CDR3 contains 13 residues. Clones were sequenced by immunoSEQ multiplex PCR, and TCRdb holds only the in-frame ones, with some missing. Among about 170,000 clones listed, around 82% were seen once. Seattle patients were enrolled while actively infected and followed longitudinally. Sample: peripheral blood. V usage is TRBV2 and J usage is TRBJ1-6; 10 bases line up with TRBD1. The sequence derives from a woman in her thirties or forties with COVID-19, enrolled during active disease. CDR3 nucleotide sequence: TGTGCCAGCTCTGGACAGGGGGGTTCACCCCTCCACTTT. Its protein product is CASSGQGGSPLHF.